This T cell receptor beta chain was profiled in a study of beta chain features in type 1 diabetes. Every participating donor gave one draw, a heparinised blood sample averaging roughly 100 mL. Expressed TCRB transcripts were sequenced because the entire RNA isolate underwent reverse transcription. Profiling relied on immunoSEQ multiplex PCR, and the TCRdb table lists in-frame clones only, not all of them. The sample lists about 320,000 clones; 12% to 15% were seen once. This sequence originates from a man aged 25 to 45 in good health. The sample taken for sequencing was central memory CD4+ T cells from blood.

The CDR3 DNA sequence: TGTGCCAGCAGGTGGACTAGCGGGAGAGATACGCAGTATTTT. Residues: CASRWTSGRDTQYF. The V and J genes are TRBV2 and TRBJ2-3, with 13 bases fitting TRBD2. V shed 6 bases and J 5 bases; nucleotides not matched to a gene: 2. The CDR3 is 14 amino acids. Germline assignment: CDR1 SNHLY and CDR2 FYNNEI.